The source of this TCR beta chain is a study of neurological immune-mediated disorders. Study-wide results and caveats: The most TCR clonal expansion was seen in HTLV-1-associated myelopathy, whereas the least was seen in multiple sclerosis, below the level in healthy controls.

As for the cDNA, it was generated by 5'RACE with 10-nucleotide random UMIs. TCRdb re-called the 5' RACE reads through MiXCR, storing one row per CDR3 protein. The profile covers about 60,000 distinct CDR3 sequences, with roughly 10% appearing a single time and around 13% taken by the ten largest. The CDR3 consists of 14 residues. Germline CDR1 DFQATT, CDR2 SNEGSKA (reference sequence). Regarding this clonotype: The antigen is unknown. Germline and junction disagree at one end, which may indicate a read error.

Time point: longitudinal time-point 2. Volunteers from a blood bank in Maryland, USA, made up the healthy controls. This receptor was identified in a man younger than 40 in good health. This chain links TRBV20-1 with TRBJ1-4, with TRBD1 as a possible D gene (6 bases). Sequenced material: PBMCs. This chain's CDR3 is CSAFGDMSDEKLFF. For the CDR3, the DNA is TGCAGTGCCTTTGGGGACATGTCAGATGAAAAACTGTTTTTC.